These 3 T cell receptor beta chains originate from one sample sequenced in a study of OX40 agonist ivuxolimab in advanced cancers. TCRdb's table, derived via immunoSEQ multiplex PCR, lists solely in-frame clones and lacks some. The repertoire holds about 38,000 clones, with 80% to 90% as singletons. Sequencing was performed on CD4+ or CD8+ T cells sorted from blood, taken in a trial of the OX40 agonist ivuxolimab. These receptors were obtained from an adult with an advanced solid tumor such as melanoma, head and neck, liver or kidney cancer.

The V call is TRBV5-6, the J call TRBJ2-7; D unclear. This CDR3 spans 12 amino acids. Germline loops: CDR1 SGHDT, CDR2 YYEEEE. Trimming cost V 3 bases and J 0 bases, with 4 bases left between them. CDR3 DNA sequence: TGTGCCAGCAGCTATTTCTCCTACGAGCAGTACTTC. Translating it yields CASSYFSYEQYF.

The rearrangement joins TRBV9 to TRBJ2-1; the D call may be TRBD1 or TRBD2 (5 bases each). The germline CDR1 and CDR2 sequences are SGDLS and YYNGEE. Trimming removed 3 bases at V and 7 bases at J, with 14 bases between. This CDR3 has 14 amino acids. Here the CDR3 reads CASSAIPEGNEQFF. The CDR3 region has the DNA TGTGCCAGCAGCGCAATCCCTGAGGGGAATGAGCAGTTCTTC.

This clone was observed once. The rearrangement joins TRBV5-6 to TRBJ1-5, with 9 bases matching TRBD1. The junction had 5 bases not matched to a gene; V was cut back by 0 bases and J by 7 bases. The CDR3 is made up of 15 amino acids. CDR1 is SGHDT, CDR2 YYEEEE, per germline. The CDR3 reads CASSLGGDRAQPQHF. DNA for the CDR3: TGTGCCAGCAGCTTGGGCGGGGACAGGGCCCAGCCCCAGCATTTT.